The entry that follows covers one T cell receptor (beta chain) sequence. What it binds is not known. This record comes from a study of cytomegalovirus exposure and HLA in healthy donors. Whole-study results and caveats: As confirmed in vitro, a few CMV-associated chains were specific for CMV antigens. Overall, approximately 150 TCR beta chains were annotated as cytomegalovirus-associated. CMV serostatus stood as the only immune exposure information on hand. Later analysis reportedly placed an Asian-associated ancestry cluster below the approximately 730-donor mean in N-insertions.

Amplification used 60 Vbeta primers and 13 Jbeta primers. Profiled with immunoSEQ multiplex PCR; TCRdb holds only in-frame clones, not every one. The sample has roughly 180,000 clones, about four fifths seen once. The V gene lost 2 bases and the J gene lost 3 bases, with 16 bases spanning the gap. The CDR3 totals 16 residues. Germline CDR1 and CDR2: MNHEY and SVGAGI. Sequencing was performed on PBMCs. This TCR was recovered from a man aged 30 to 45 in good health and CMV-seronegative. The chain has TRBV6-5 and TRBJ2-5; D may be TRBD1 (6 bases). The CDR3 DNA follows: TGTGCCAGCAGTTACCGAAGTGGGACACCCGAAGAGACCCAGTACTTC. Translation: CASSYRSGTPEETQYF.